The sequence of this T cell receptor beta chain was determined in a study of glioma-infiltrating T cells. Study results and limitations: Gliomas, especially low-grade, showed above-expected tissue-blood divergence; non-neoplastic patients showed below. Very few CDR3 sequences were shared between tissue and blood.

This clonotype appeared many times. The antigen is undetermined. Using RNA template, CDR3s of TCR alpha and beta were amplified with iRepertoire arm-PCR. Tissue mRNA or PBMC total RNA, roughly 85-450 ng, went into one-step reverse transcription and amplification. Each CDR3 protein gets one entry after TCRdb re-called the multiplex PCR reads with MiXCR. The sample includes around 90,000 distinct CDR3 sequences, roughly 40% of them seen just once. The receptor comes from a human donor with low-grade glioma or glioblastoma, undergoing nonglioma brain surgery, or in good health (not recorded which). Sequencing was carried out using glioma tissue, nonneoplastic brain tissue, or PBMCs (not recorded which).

CDR3 DNA sequence: TGCAGCGTTGAAGACAGGGATGAGGGAGAAAAACTGTTTTTT. Protein sequence: CSVEDRDEGEKLFF. This chain connects TRBV29-1 to TRBJ1-4, with D maybe TRBD1 (5 bases). CDR3 length: 14 residues. The V end was cut by 0 bases, the J end by 8 bases, with 13 bases between. The V gene's germline CDR1 is SQVTM and CDR2 ANQGSEA.